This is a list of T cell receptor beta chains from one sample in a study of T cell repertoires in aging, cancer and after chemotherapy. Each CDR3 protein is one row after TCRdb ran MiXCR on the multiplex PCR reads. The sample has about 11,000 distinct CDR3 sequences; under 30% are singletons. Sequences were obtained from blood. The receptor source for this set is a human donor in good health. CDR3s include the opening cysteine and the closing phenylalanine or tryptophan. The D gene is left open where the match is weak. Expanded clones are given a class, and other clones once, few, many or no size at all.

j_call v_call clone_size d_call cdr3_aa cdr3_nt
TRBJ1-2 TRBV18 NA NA CASSSLASGYTF TGTGCCAGCTCATCCCTGGCCAGTGGCTACACCTTC
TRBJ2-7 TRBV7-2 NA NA CASSLAIEVAYEQYF TGTGCCAGCAGCTTGGCGATTGAGGTTGCCTACGAGCAGTACTTC
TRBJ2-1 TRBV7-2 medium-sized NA CASSLRGAFTDEQFF TGTGCCAGCAGCTTACGGGGGGCCTTTACTGATGAGCAGTTCTTC
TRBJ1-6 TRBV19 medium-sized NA CASSILDRRSPLHF TGTGCCAGTAGTATACTGGACCGGCGGTCACCCCTCCACTTT
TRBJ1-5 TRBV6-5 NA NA CASSYSQKYQPQHF TGTGCCAGCAGTTATTCACAGAAGTATCAGCCCCAGCATTTT
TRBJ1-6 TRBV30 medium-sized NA CAWDPIGVNSPLHF TGTGCCTGGGACCCGATAGGGGTAAATTCACCCCTCCACTTT
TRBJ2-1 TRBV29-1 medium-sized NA CSVRNRGGSSYNEQFF TGCAGCGTCCGGAATCGGGGCGGCAGCTCCTACAATGAGCAGTTCTTC
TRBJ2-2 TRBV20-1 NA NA CSALAPSGTGELFF TGCAGTGCGCTGGCACCCTCGGGCACCGGGGAGCTGTTTTTT
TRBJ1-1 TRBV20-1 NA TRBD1 CSALRGTAHEAFF TGCAGTGCACTCCGGGGGACAGCCCATGAAGCTTTCTTT
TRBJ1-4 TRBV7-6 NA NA CASSSLTGLGEKLFF TGTGCCAGCAGCTCACTCACAGGGCTGGGGGAAAAACTGTTTTTT
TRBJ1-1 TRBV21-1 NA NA CASSKHRDRKEAFF TGTGCCAGCAGCAAGCACCGGGACAGAAAAGAAGCTTTCTTT
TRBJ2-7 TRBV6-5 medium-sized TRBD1 CASSYPFRGQYEQYF TGTGCCAGCAGTTACCCGTTCAGGGGGCAATACGAGCAGTACTTC
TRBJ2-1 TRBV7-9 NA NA CASSPDYNEQFF TGTGCCAGCAGCCCGGATTACAATGAGCAGTTCTTC
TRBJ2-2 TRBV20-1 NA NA CSARDRTSPSNTGELFF TGCAGTGCTAGAGATAGAACTAGCCCCTCGAACACCGGGGAGCTGTTTTTT
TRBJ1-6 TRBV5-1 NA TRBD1 CASSNRQGLGSPLHF TGCGCCAGCAGCAACCGACAGGGGTTAGGTTCACCCCTCCACTTT
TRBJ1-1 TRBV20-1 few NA CSARDRTANTEAFF TGCAGTGCTAGAGATCGGACAGCGAACACTGAAGCTTTCTTT
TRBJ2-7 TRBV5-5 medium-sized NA CASLRQAGQWDEQYF TGTGCCAGCTTGAGACAGGCCGGGCAATGGGACGAGCAGTACTTC
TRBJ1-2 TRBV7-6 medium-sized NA CASSLGSGGYTF TGTGCCAGCAGCTTAGGGAGTGGGGGCTACACCTTC
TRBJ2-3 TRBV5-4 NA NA CASSSNNRLPGTDTQYF TGTGCCAGCAGCTCCAATAACCGACTCCCAGGCACAGATACGCAGTATTTT
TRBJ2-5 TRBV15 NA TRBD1 CATSRDRVPETQYF TGTGCCACCAGCCGGGACAGGGTTCCAGAGACCCAGTACTTC
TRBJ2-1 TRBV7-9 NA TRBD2 CASSFDRTSGERNEQFF TGTGCCAGCAGCTTCGACCGGACTAGCGGGGAAAGAAATGAGCAGTTCTTC
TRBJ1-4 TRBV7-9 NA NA CARSVCNEKLFF TGTGCCAGAAGCGTGTGTAATGAAAAACTGTTTTTT
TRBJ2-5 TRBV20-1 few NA CSAPSAGAETQYF TGCAGTGCTCCCTCTGCGGGGGCAGAGACCCAGTACTTC
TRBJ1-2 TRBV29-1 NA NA CSVDGAGASYYGYTF TGCAGCGTTGATGGGGCAGGGGCCTCCTACTATGGCTACACCTTC
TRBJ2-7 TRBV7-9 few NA CASSPLGSYEQYF TGTGCCAGCAGCCCCCTAGGCTCCTACGAGCAGTACTTC
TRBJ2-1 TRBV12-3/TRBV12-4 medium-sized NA CASRTIAIEKKFF TGTGCCAGCAGGACTATAGCGATCGAAAAGAAGTTCTTC
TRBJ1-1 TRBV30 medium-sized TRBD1 CAWRETGSTEAFF TGTGCCTGGAGAGAGACAGGGAGCACTGAAGCTTTCTTT
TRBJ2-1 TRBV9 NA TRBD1 CASSSRTGYSEQFF TGTGCCAGCAGCTCCCGGACAGGGTATAGTGAGCAGTTCTTC
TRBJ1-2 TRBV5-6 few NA CASSSLKGGRGYTF TGTGCCAGCAGCTCCCTGAAGGGGGGTAGGGGCTACACCTTC
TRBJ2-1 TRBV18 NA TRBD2 CASSALAGKLNEQFF TGTGCCAGCTCAGCGCTAGCGGGAAAATTAAATGAGCAGTTCTTC
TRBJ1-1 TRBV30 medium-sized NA CAWSLGNTEAFF TGTGCCTGGAGCCTCGGGAACACTGAAGCTTTCTTT
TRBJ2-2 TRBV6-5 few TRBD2 CASSYSTSGERELFF TGTGCCAGCAGTTACAGTACTAGCGGGGAAAGGGAGCTGTTTTTT
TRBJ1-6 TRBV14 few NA CASRLVDNSPLHF TGTGCCAGCCGCCTGGTAGATAATTCACCCCTCCACTTT
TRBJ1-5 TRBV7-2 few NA CASSLETGFNQPQHF TGTGCCAGCAGCTTAGAAACAGGGTTCAATCAGCCCCAGCATTTT
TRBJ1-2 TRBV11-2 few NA CASSFGRAYGYTF TGTGCCAGCAGCTTTGGCAGGGCCTATGGCTACACCTTC
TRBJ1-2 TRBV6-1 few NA CATEGDYTF TGTGCCACCGAGGGAGACTACACCTTC
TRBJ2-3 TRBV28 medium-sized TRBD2 CASSFLQSLAGDTDTQYF TGTGCCAGCAGTTTTCTCCAATCACTAGCGGGTGACACAGATACGCAGTATTTT
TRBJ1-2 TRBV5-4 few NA CASSPNRGQSIRGYTF TGTGCCAGCAGCCCAAATCGCGGCCAGTCGATTCGCGGCTACACCTTC
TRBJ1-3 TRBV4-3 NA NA CASSLNFGRGNTIYF TGCGCCAGCAGCCTAAACTTTGGGCGGGGAAACACCATATATTTT
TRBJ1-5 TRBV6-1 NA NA CASTTAWWSNQPQHF TGTGCCAGCACTACCGCATGGTGGAGCAATCAGCCCCAGCATTTT
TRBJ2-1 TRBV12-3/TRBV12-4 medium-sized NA CASSFDLEQFF TGTGCCAGCAGTTTCGACCTTGAGCAGTTCTTC
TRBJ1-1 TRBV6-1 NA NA CASSRRDLNTEAFF TGTGCCAGCAGCAGACGGGACTTGAACACTGAAGCTTTCTTT
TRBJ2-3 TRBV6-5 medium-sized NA CASSRTLSWRTDTQYF TGTGCCAGCAGTAGAACCCTTAGCTGGCGCACAGATACGCAGTATTTT
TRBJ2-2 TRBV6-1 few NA CASIAMLGYGELFF TGTGCCAGCATCGCCATGTTGGGGTACGGGGAGCTGTTTTTT
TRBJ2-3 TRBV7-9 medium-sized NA CASEATFTDTQYF TGTGCCAGCGAAGCGACGTTCACAGATACGCAGTATTTT
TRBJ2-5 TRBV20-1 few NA CSAAPETQYF TGCAGTGCAGCCCCAGAGACCCAGTACTTC
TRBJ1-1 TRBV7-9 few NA CASSLAEGETFF TGTGCCAGCAGCTTAGCTGAAGGCGAGACTTTCTTT
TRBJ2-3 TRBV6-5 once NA CASRELGADTDTQYF TGTGCCAGCCGCGAACTGGGGGCCGACACAGATACGCAGTATTTT
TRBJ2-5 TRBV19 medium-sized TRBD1 CASSIGDRETETQYF TGTGCCAGTAGTATAGGGGACAGGGAGACGGAGACCCAGTACTTC
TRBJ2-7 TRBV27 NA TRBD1 CASSDLSDRDEQYF TGTGCCAGCAGTGACCTGTCCGACAGGGACGAGCAGTACTTC
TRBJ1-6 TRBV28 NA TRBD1 CASTPQGSHNSPLHF TGTGCCAGCACCCCACAGGGGTCCCATAATTCACCCCTCCACTTT